The clone carrying this TCR beta chain was counted between two and nine times. Antigen unknown. TCRdb used MiXCR to reprocess the reads, holding one entry per CDR3 protein. The sample includes some 590,000 distinct CDR3 sequences, 40% of them seen just once. The sample is drawn from a study of T cell repertoires in cytomegalovirus infection. Study results and limitations: Pooled public TCR beta family frequency picked out CMV carriers with the relevant HLA. What dominated the ex vivo response were HLA-C-restricted CMV-specific TCR beta clonotypes.

Per germline, CDR1 SGHTA and CDR2 FQGNSA. V lost 1 base, J lost 4 bases, and 8 bases stayed unmatched. The CDR3 is 16 amino acids. The TCR originated in a human donor in good health (CMV status not recorded). Some clones in this sample may be carry-over from other donors' samples. The V gene is TRBV7-2, the J gene TRBJ2-5; 8 bases match TRBD1. Source: cultured PBMCs, taken from culture after CMV antigen stimulation. The CDR3 protein is CASSLGSRGRGETQYF. In DNA form, the CDR3 reads TGTGCCAGCAGCTTAGGATCCAGGGGGCGCGGAGAGACCCAGTACTTC.